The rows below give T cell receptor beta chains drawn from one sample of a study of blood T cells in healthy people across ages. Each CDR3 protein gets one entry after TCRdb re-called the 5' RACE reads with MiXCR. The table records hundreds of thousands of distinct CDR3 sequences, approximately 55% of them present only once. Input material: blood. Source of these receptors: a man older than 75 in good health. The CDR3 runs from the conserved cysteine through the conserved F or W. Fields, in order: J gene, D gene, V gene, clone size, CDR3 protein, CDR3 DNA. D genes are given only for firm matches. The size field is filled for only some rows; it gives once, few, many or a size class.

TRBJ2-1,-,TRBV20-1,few,CSARDRLGGWDVGHRSSYNEQFF,TGCAGTGCTAGAGACCGGTTAGGCGGGTGGGACGTGGGACACCGCAGCTCCTACAATGAGCAGTTCTTC
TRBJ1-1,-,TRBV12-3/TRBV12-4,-,CASSLSRTEAFF,TGTGCCAGCAGTCTGTCCCGGACAGAAGCTTTCTTT
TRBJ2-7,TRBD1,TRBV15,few,CATSPQDRAPYEQYF,TGTGCCACCAGCCCACAGGACAGGGCCCCCTACGAGCAGTACTTC
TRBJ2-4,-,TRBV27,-,CAGSLLAKNIQYF,TGTGCCGGCAGTCTCTTAGCCAAAAACATTCAGTACTTC
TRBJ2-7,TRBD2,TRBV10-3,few,CAIRRTSGIYEQYF,TGTGCCATCAGGAGGACTAGCGGGATCTACGAGCAGTACTTC
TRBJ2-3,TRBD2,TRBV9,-,CASSGRRASGSLSTDTQYF,TGTGCCAGCAGCGGCCGACGGGCTAGCGGGAGTCTTAGCACAGATACGCAGTATTTT
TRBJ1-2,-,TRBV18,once,CASSPPRGSNYGYTF,TGTGCCAGCTCACCACCCAGGGGATCTAACTATGGCTACACCTTC
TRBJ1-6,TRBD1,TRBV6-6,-,CASSKTGAGPLHF,TGTGCCAGCAGTAAAACAGGGGCCGGACCCCTCCACTTT
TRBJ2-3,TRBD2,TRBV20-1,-,CSAPLGGRSDTQYF,TGCAGTGCCCCCCTCGGCGGGAGGTCAGATACGCAGTATTTT
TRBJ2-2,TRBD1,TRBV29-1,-,CSVGRDRASGELFF,TGCAGCGTAGGCCGGGACAGGGCGTCCGGGGAGCTGTTTTTT
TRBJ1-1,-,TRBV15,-,CATSRERQLNTEAFF,TGTGCCACCAGCAGAGAGAGACAGCTGAACACTGAAGCTTTCTTT
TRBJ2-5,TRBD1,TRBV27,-,CASSLTGVQGTQYF,TGTGCCAGCAGTCTAACAGGGGTTCAAGGGACCCAGTACTTC
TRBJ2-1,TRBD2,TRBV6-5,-,CASSHPRRRTSGSLSYNEQFF,TGTGCCAGCAGTCACCCCCGGAGGAGGACTAGCGGGAGTCTCTCCTACAATGAGCAGTTCTTC
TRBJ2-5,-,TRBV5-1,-,CASGLVMETQYF,TGCGCCAGCGGCTTGGTAATGGAGACCCAGTACTTC
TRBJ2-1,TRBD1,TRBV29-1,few,CSVGTGLLGNEQFF,TGCAGCGTGGGGACAGGTCTGCTGGGCAATGAGCAGTTCTTC
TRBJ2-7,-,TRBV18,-,CASSPGGSAFYEQYF,TGTGCCAGCTCACCGGGCGGTTCCGCATTCTACGAGCAGTACTTC
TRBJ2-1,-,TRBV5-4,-,CASSVEAGLSKFF,TGTGCCAGCAGCGTGGAGGCTGGGCTGAGCAAGTTCTTC
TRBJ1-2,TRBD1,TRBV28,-,CATGTGDYGYTF,TGTGCCACCGGGACAGGGGACTATGGCTACACCTTC
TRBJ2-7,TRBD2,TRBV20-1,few,CSARVQLAGLTYEQYF,TGCAGTGCTAGAGTCCAACTAGCGGGACTAACCTACGAGCAGTACTTC
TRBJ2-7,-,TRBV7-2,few,CASSLDGSGGLYEQYF,TGTGCCAGCAGCTTAGATGGCTCGGGGGGCCTCTACGAGCAGTACTTC